The 26 T cell receptor beta chains in this list originate from one sample, sequenced in a study of blood T cell repertoires in COVID-19. TCRdb keeps only in-frame clones here, not all; method: immunoSEQ multiplex PCR. The table lists fewer than 250,000 clones, 80% to 90% of them singletons, with roughly 0.7% in the top ten. Sample: peripheral blood. The origin of the receptors is a man aged 35 to 55 with acute or convalescent COVID-19.

V gene TRBV29-1 combines with J gene TRBJ2-5; D uncertain. Germline loops: CDR1 SQVTM, CDR2 ANQGSEA. V lost 8 bases, J lost 2 bases, and 15 bases lay in between. The CDR3 totals 13 residues. CDR3 amino acids: CSHTAGLQETQYF. CDR3 nucleotide sequence: TGCAGCCACACGGCAGGCTTGCAAGAGACCCAGTACTTC.

Note on this clone: The identical CDR3 is also encoded by other nucleotide sequences in the sample. The genes are TRBV27 and TRBJ2-2; D unclear. In germline, CDR1 is MNHEY, CDR2 SMNVEV (reference sequence). Trimming cost V 2 bases and J 3 bases, with 10 bases left between them. The CDR3 covers 15 residues. The CDR3 coding sequence is TGTGCCAGCAGTTTAAACTCCCTCGACACCGGGGAGCTGTTTTTT. Protein product: CASSLNSLDTGELFF.

The chain joins TRBV29-1 to TRBJ2-4; 7 positions match TRBD2. The CDR3 totals 13 residues. The ends lost 7 bases at V and 6 bases at J; junction bases unmatched: 9. The V gene's germline CDR1 is SQVTM and CDR2 ANQGSEA. The CDR3 sequence is CSGSRGELNIQYF. As DNA, the CDR3 is TGCAGCGGGTCCCGGGGGGAGTTAAACATTCAGTACTTC.

The V and J genes are TRBV3-1 (or the pseudogene TRBV3-2) and TRBJ1-2, with D possibly being TRBD1 (6 bases). V lost 0 bases to trimming and J lost 5 bases, with 19 bases between them. CDR3 length: 17 amino acids. Germline CDR1 and CDR2: LGHDT and YNNKEL (reference sequence). The CDR3 nucleotides read TGTGCCAGCAGCCAAGATCGGTTTTCCCAGGGGAATTATGGCTACACCTTC. Translating gives CASSQDRFSQGNYGYTF.

This chain links TRBV21-1 with TRBJ1-1. TRBV21-1 is shown as a pseudogene. This CDR3 comprises 12 residues. CDR3 residues: CANSSGRAEAFF. CDR3 DNA: TGTGCCAACAGCTCCGGGCGGGCTGAAGCTTTCTTT.

This chain links TRBV7-2 with TRBJ1-2, with 9 bases fitting TRBD1. The CDR3 extends over 15 amino acids. CDR1 and CDR2 (germline): SGHTA, FQGNSA. V trimming: 5 bases; J trimming: 7 bases; junction bases outside the gene matches: 11. Written as DNA, the CDR3 is TGTGCCAGCAGCCCAAGGACAGGGGAGGTGGGTGGCTACACCTTC. The encoded protein is CASSPRTGEVGGYTF.

V and J are TRBV10-2 and TRBJ2-3; the match to TRBD2 covers 8 bases. Germline V gene data show CDR1 as WSHSY and CDR2 as SAAADI. The CDR3 has 15 residues. V shed 6 bases, J shed 4 bases, and the junction held 9 bases outside the gene matches. The chain's CDR3 is CASRHGREDPDTQYF. The CDR3 nucleotides are TGCGCCAGCAGACACGGGCGGGAGGACCCAGATACGCAGTATTTT.

The rearrangement links TRBV10-3 to TRBJ2-1, with 7 nucleotides matching TRBD2. Germline V gives CDR1 ENHRY, CDR2 SYGVKD. This CDR3 is built from 15 residues. The J segment lost 7 bases and the V segment lost 4 bases, leaving 10 bases of the junction unmatched. The CDR3 sequence is CAISALGQRDNEQFF. CDR3 nucleotide sequence: TGTGCCATCAGTGCCCTAGGGCAGCGGGATAATGAGCAGTTCTTC.

The rearrangement links TRBV5-4 to TRBJ2-4; 9 bases agree with TRBD2. Germline V gene data show CDR1 as SGHNT and CDR2 as YYREEE (reference sequence). There are 17 residues in the CDR3. V lost 0 bases and J lost 6; bases outside the gene matches: 10. The CDR3: CASSLVQVSGGGNIQYF. CDR3 DNA sequence: TGTGCCAGCAGCTTGGTGCAGGTTAGCGGGGGCGGAAACATTCAGTACTTC.

The V gene is TRBV29-1, the J gene TRBJ2-3, with D tentatively TRBD2 (6 bases). Per germline, CDR1 SQVTM and CDR2 ANQGSEA. CDR3 length: 14 amino acids. Trimming removed 7 bases from V and 2 bases from J, with 16 bases in between. The CDR3, as DNA: TGCAGCGGGGCCCGGTCGGGGGTCACAGATACGCAGTATTTT. It translates to CSGARSGVTDTQYF.

The chain links TRBV7-8 to TRBJ1-2; no clear D gene. Germline V gene data show CDR1 as SGHVS and CDR2 as FQNEAQ. The CDR3 is 15 residues long. Trimming removed 2 bases at V and 4 bases at J, with 14 bases between. CDR3: CASSLRSGISYGYTF. The DNA of the CDR3 is TGTGCCAGCAGCTTAAGATCAGGAATAAGCTATGGCTACACCTTC. The variable domain in full, with the rest retrieved from reference TRBV7-8 and TRBJ1-2, is GAGVSQSPRYKVAKRGQDVALRCDPISGHVSLFWYQQALGQGPEFLTYFQNEAQLDKSGLPSDRFFAERPEGSVSTLKIQRTQQEDSAVYLCASSLRSGISYGYTFGSGTRLTVV.

V and J are TRBV5-8 and TRBJ2-7; weak D call: TRBD1 (5 bases). The CDR3 totals 13 residues. V lost 3 bases and J lost 3, with 10 bases in between. The V gene's germline CDR1 is SGHTS and CDR2 YDEGEE. Here the CDR3 reads CASSSRQNYEQYF. The CDR3, as DNA: TGTGCCAGCAGCTCCCGACAGAACTACGAGCAGTACTTC.

The chain recombines TRBV7-8 with TRBJ1-2; a possible D gene is TRBD1 (6 bases). Trimming took off 3 bases at V and 1 base at J, with 18 bases between the two ends. The CDR3 is 17 amino acids. Germline lookup yields CDR1 SGHVS and CDR2 FQNEAQ. DNA for the CDR3: TGTGCCAGCAGCTTTAGGGGGGGGGCAGTTCATAACTATGGCTACACCTTC. Encoded protein: CASSFRGGAVHNYGYTF. The variable domain in full, with the rest retrieved from reference TRBV7-8 and TRBJ1-2, is GAGVSQSPRYKVAKRGQDVALRCDPISGHVSLFWYQQALGQGPEFLTYFQNEAQLDKSGLPSDRFFAERPEGSVSTLKIQRTQQEDSAVYLCASSFRGGAVHNYGYTFGSGTRLTVV.

The CDR3, as DNA: TGCGCCAGCAGCCAAGATGGAGGCTACTACAACGAGCAGTACTTC. As protein: CASSQDGGYYNEQYF. The chain links TRBV4-3 to TRBJ2-7; D may be TRBD2 (5 bases). The CDR3 contains 15 residues. V was cut by 0 bases and J by 5 bases, with 14 bases left in between. Germline-derived CDR1 and CDR2 are LGHNA and YSLEER.

About this clone: The same CDR3 arises from other DNA sequences in this sample as well. The chain uses TRBV14 and TRBJ1-4; 9 bases line up with TRBD1. This CDR3 has 14 amino acids. Germline CDR1 is SGHDN and CDR2 is FVKESK. With 4 bases clipped from V and 5 bases from J, the junction kept 2 bases outside the gene matches. The CDR3 sequence is CASSLGTGNEKLFF. The DNA for the CDR3 is TGTGCCAGCAGCCTTGGGACAGGGAATGAAAAACTGTTTTTT.

This chain uses TRBV7-2 with TRBJ2-7; 11 nucleotides line up with TRBD2. Germline CDR1 and CDR2: SGHTA and FQGNSA. J was trimmed by 4 bases and V by 4 bases; bases with no gene match: 9. The CDR3 has 16 residues. Written as DNA, the CDR3 is TGTGCCAGCAGCTCCCCCCGTAGCGGGAGGGGATACGAGCAGTACTTC. Translation: CASSSPRSGRGYEQYF.

This clone was counted between two and nine times. The chain has TRBV10-2 and TRBJ1-5; 11 nucleotides line up with TRBD1. CDR1 and CDR2 (germline): WSHSY, SAAADI. V trimming: 3 bases; J trimming: 8 bases; junction bases outside the gene matches: 12. This CDR3 spans 17 amino acids. CDR3 nucleotides: TGCGCCAGCAGTGATCCCCAGCTCGGGGACAGGGGGAAGCCCCAGCATTTT. It codes for CASSDPQLGDRGKPQHF.

This chain uses TRBV5-1 with TRBJ2-1; D gene uncertain. Germline CDR1 is SGHRS and CDR2 is YFSETQ. Trimming stripped 4 bases from V and 9 bases from J, with 11 bases between. The CDR3 is 12 residues long. The CDR3 spells CASSPPTGEQFF. Written as DNA, the CDR3 is TGCGCCAGCAGCCCGCCCACGGGTGAGCAGTTCTTC.

This clone was seen only once. DNA for the CDR3: TGCGCCAGCAGCCAAAGTAGGCAGGGATTATCCTACGAGCAGTACTTC. It translates to CASSQSRQGLSYEQYF. V gene TRBV4-1 combines with J gene TRBJ2-7; D might be TRBD1 (5 bases). The V gene's germline CDR1 is MGHRA and CDR2 YSYEKL. The CDR3 consists of 16 residues. Trimming shortened V by 2 bases and J by 1 base, and 15 bases separated the two germline ends.

The V and J genes are TRBV6-4 and TRBJ1-3; no definite D call. In germline, CDR1 is MRHNA, CDR2 SNTAGT. The CDR3 spans 13 residues. V was trimmed by 6 bases and J by 4 bases, leaving 10 bases between them. CDR3: CASSPTRGNTIYF. As DNA, the CDR3 is TGTGCCAGCAGCCCCACTAGAGGAAACACCATATATTTT.

CDR3: CASSPFGQGPRPQHF. The CDR3 region has the DNA TGTGCCAGCAGCCCATTCGGACAGGGGCCGCGGCCCCAGCATTTT. The genes are TRBV7-2 and TRBJ1-5, with 9 bases that match TRBD1. The ends lost 5 bases at V and 9 bases at J; junction bases unmatched: 11. Germline V CDR1 and CDR2: SGHTA, FQGNSA. This CDR3 contains 15 residues.

V usage is TRBV30 and J usage is TRBJ1-1; the D is unclear. V was pared by 4 bases and J by 0 bases, with 12 bases between. The CDR3 covers 14 residues. Germline V gene sequence: CDR1 GTSNPN, CDR2 SVGIG (reference sequence). The chain's CDR3 is CAWTGPVLNTEAFF. The CDR3 DNA follows: TGTGCCTGGACCGGTCCGGTCTTGAACACTGAAGCTTTCTTT.

This clone was seen just once. The rearrangement uses TRBV2 and TRBJ1-3; a weak D match, TRBD1 (5 bases). V gave up 8 bases and J gave up 0 bases, with 17 bases separating them. Germline values: CDR1 SNHLY, CDR2 FYNNEI. This CDR3 spans 16 amino acids. The CDR3 loop reads CASSLGGASSGNTIYF. The CDR3 region has the DNA TGTGCCAGCTCCCTAGGAGGGGCGAGCTCTGGAAACACCATATATTTT. Looking up the rest from reference TRBV2 and TRBJ1-3 gives the full variable domain: EPEVTQTPSHQVTQMGQEVILRCVPISNHLYFYWYRQILGQKVEFLVSFYNNEISEKSEIFDDQFSVERPDGSNFTLKIRSTKLEDSAMYFCASSLGGASSGNTIYFGEGSWLTVV.

V gene TRBV15 combines with J gene TRBJ1-5, with D perhaps matching TRBD1 (5 bases). Trimming took off 0 bases at V and 3 bases at J, with 9 bases between the two ends. The CDR3 totals 15 residues. Germline V gene lookup returns CDR1 LNHNV and CDR2 YYDKDF (reference sequence). The CDR3 coding sequence is TGTGCCACCAGCAGAGATTTGGGGCCCAATCAGCCCCAGCATTTT. Protein: CATSRDLGPNQPQHF.

This sequence joins TRBV6-2 or TRBV6-3 and TRBJ2-7; D is possibly TRBD2 (6 bases). Germline values: CDR1 MNHEY, CDR2 SVGEGT. The CDR3 sequence is 15 residues long. Trimming left V 5 bases short and J 0 bases short, with 14 bases between. CDR3: CASSRRDGLSYEQYF. DNA for the CDR3: TGTGCCAGCAGTCGGCGGGACGGACTCTCCTACGAGCAGTACTTC.

The rearrangement uses TRBV30 and TRBJ1-3; tentatively, D is TRBD1 (5 bases). Germline V CDR1 and CDR2: GTSNPN, SVGIG (reference sequence). V lost 4 bases and J 0 bases, leaving 13 bases between the germline ends. The CDR3 has 15 amino acids. This chain's CDR3 is CAWNLGHSSGNTIYF. The CDR3 bases are TGTGCCTGGAACCTCGGACATAGCTCTGGAAACACCATATATTTT.